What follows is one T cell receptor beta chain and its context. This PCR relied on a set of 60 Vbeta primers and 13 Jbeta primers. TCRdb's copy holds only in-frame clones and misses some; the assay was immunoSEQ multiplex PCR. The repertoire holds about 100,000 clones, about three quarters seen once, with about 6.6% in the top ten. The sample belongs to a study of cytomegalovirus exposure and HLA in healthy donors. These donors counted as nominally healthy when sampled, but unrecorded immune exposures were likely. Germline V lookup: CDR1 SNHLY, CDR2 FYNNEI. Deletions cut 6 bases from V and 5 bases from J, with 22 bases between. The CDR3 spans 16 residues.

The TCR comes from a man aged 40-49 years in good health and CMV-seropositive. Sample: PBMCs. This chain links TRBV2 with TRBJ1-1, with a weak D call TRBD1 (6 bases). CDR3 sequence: CASREGPGALRTEAFF. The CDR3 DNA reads TGTGCCAGCAGAGAGGGCCCAGGGGCGCTGAGGACTGAAGCTTTCTTT.